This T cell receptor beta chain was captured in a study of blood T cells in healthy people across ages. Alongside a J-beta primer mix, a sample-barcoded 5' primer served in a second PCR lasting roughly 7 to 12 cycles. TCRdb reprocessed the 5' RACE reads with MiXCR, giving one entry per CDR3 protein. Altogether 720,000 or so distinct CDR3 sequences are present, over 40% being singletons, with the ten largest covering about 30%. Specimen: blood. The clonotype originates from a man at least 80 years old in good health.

CDR3 sequence reads: CASSSSGRAGRIEQYF. CDR3 in DNA: TGTGCCAGCAGTTCTAGCGGGAGGGCCGGAAGGATCGAGCAGTACTTC. V usage is TRBV12-3 or TRBV12-4 and J usage is TRBJ2-5, with 12 bases aligning to TRBD2. Gene TRBJ2-7 matches the end of the DNA better, so the J call may be wrong. The CDR3 sequence is 16 residues long.